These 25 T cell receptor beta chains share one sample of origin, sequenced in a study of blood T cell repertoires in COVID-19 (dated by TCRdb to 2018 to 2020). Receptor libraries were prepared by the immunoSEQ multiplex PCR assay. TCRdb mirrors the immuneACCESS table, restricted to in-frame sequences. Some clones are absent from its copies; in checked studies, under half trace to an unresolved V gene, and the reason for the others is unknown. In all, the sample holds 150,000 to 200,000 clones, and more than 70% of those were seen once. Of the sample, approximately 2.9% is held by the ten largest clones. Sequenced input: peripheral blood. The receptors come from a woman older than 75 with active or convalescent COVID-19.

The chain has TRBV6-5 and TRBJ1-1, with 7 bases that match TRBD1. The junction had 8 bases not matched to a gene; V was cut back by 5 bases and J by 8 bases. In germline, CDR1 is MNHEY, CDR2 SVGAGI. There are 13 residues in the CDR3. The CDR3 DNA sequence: TGTGCCAGCAGTCCACTCCGGGGACAGGAAGCTTTCTTT. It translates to CASSPLRGQEAFF.

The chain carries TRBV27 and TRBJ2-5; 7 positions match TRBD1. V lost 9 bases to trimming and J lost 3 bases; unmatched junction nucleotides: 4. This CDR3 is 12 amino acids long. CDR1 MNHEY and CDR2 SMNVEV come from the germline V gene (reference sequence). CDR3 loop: CASHRGEETQYF. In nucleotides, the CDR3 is TGTGCCAGTCACAGGGGAGAAGAGACCCAGTACTTC.

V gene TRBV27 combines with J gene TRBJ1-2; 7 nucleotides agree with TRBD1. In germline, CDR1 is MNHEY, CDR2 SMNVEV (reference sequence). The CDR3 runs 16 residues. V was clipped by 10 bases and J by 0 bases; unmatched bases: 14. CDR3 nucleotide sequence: TGTGCCACTTTTTCTACAGGGGCCTCCGCTAACTATGGCTACACCTTC. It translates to CATFSTGASANYGYTF.

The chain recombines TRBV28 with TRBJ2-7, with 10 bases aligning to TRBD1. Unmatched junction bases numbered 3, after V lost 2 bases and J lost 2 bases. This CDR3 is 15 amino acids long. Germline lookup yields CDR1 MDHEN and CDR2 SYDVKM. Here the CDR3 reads CASSLAGTGAYEQYF. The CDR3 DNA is TGTGCCAGCAGTTTAGCCGGGACAGGGGCCTACGAGCAGTACTTC. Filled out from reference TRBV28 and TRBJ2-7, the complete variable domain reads DVKVTQSSRYLVKRTGEKVFLECVQDMDHENMFWYRQDPGLGLRLIYFSYDVKMKEKGDIPEGYSVSREKKERFSLILESASTNQTSMYLCASSLAGTGAYEQYFGPGTRLTVT.

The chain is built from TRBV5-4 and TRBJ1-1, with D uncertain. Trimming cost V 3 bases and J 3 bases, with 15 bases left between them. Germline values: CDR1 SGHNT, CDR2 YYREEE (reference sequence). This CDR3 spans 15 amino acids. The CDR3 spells CASSSPPGRDTEAFF. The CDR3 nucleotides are TGTGCCAGCAGCTCCCCCCCCGGGCGGGACACTGAAGCTTTCTTT.

The CDR3 DNA sequence: TGTGCCAGCAGTGAGCGGGAGAAGCAGGGAAACAATCAGCCCCAGCATTTT. Its translation is CASSEREKQGNNQPQHF. The gene calls are TRBV6-1 and TRBJ1-5; tentative D call: TRBD1 (5 bases). With 3 bases removed from V and 3 bases from J, the gap between germline ends came to 18 bases. This CDR3 has 17 residues. CDR1 MNHNS and CDR2 SASEGT come from the germline V gene.

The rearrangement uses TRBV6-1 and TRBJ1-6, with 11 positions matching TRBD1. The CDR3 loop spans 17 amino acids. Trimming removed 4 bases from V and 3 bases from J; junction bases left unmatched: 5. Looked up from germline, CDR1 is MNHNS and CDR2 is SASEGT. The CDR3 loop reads CASSVGTGGIYNSPLHF. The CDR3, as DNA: TGTGCCAGCAGTGTCGGGACAGGGGGGATCTATAATTCACCCCTCCACTTT.

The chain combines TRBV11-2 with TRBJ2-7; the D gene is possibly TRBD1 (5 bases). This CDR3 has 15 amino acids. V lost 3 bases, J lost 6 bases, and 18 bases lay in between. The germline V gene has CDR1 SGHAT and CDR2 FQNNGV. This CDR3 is CASSLAQGRVPEQYF. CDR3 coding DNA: TGTGCCAGCAGCTTGGCCCAAGGCAGGGTGCCCGAGCAGTACTTC. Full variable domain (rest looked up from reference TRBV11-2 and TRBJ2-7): EAGVAQSPRYKIIEKRQSVAFWCNPISGHATLYWYQQILGQGPKLLIQFQNNGVVDDSQLPKDRFSAERLKGVDSTLKIQPAKLEDSAVYLCASSLAQGRVPEQYFGPGTRLTVT.

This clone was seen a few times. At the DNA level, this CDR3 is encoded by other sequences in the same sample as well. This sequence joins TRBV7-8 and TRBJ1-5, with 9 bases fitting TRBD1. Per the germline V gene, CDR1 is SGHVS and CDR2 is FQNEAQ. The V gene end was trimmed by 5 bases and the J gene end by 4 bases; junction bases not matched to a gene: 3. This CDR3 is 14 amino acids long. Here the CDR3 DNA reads TGTGCCAGCAGCCTAGGGACAGGGAATCAGCCCCAGCATTTT. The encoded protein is CASSLGTGNQPQHF. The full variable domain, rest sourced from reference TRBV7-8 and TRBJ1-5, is GAGVSQSPRYKVAKRGQDVALRCDPISGHVSLFWYQQALGQGPEFLTYFQNEAQLDKSGLPSDRFFAERPEGSVSTLKIQRTQQEDSAVYLCASSLGTGNQPQHFGDGTRLSIL.

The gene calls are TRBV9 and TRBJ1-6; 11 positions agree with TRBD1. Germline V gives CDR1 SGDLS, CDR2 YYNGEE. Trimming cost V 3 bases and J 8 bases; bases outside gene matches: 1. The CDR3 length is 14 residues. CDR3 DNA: TGTGCCAGCAGCGCGGGACAGGGGGATTCACCCCTCCACTTT. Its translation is CASSAGQGDSPLHF.

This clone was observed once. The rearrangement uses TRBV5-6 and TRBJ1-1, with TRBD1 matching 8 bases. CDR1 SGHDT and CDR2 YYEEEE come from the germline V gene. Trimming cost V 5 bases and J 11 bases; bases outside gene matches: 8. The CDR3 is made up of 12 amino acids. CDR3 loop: CASRRGQGEAFF. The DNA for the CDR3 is TGTGCCAGCAGACGTGGACAGGGTGAGGCTTTCTTT.

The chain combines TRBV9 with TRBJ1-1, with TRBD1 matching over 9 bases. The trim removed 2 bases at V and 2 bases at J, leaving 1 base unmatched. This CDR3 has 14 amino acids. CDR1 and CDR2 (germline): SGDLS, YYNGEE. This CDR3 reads CASSVTGGNTEAFF. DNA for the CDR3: TGTGCCAGCAGCGTCACAGGGGGCAACACTGAAGCTTTCTTT. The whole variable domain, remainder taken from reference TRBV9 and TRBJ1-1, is DSGVTQTPKHLITATGQRVTLRCSPRSGDLSVYWYQQSLDQGLQFLIQYYNGEERAKGNILERFSAQQFPDLHSELNLSSLELGDSALYFCASSVTGGNTEAFFGQGTRLTVV.

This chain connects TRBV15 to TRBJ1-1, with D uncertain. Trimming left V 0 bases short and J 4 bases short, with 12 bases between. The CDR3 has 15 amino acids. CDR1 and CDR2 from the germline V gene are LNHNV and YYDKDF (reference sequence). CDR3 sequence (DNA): TGTGCCACCAGCAGAGATCAGGCTGATGTCACTGAAGCTTTCTTT. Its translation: CATSRDQADVTEAFF.

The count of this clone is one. CDR3 in amino acids: CASNPKVEGHGYTF. The CDR3 DNA sequence: TGTGCCAGCAATCCGAAAGTGGAGGGACATGGCTACACCTTC. The V and J genes are TRBV9 and TRBJ1-2; TRBD1 might be the D (5 bases). The CDR3 loop spans 14 amino acids. V dropped 6 bases and J dropped 6 bases, with 18 bases sitting between them. CDR1 SGDLS and CDR2 YYNGEE come from the germline V gene.

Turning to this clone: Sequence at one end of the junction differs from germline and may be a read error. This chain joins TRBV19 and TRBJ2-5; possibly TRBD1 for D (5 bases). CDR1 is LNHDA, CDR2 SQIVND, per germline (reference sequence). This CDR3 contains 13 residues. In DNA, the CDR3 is TGTGCCAGTAGCATAGCTGGGGCGGTGACCCAGTACTTC. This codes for CASSIAGAVTQYF.

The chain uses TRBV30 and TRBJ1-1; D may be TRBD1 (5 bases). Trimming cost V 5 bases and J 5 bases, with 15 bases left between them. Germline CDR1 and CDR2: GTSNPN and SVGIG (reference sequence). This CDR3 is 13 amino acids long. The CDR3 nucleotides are TGTGCCTGGTCCCCCCGGGGGGGTACTGAAGCTTTCTTT. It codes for CAWSPRGGTEAFF.

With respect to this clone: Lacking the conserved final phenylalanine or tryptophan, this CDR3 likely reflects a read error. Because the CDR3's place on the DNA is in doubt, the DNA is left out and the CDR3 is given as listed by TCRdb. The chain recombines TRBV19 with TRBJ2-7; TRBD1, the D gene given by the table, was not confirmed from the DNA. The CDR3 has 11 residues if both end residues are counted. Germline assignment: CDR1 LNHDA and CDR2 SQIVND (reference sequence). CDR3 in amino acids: CASSPGTGGSI.

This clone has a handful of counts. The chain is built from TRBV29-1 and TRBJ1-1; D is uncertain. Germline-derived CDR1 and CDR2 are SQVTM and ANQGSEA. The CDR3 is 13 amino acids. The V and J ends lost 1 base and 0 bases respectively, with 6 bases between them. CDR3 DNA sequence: TGCAGCGTTGAAGCAGGCCTGAACACTGAAGCTTTCTTT. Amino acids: CSVEAGLNTEAFF.

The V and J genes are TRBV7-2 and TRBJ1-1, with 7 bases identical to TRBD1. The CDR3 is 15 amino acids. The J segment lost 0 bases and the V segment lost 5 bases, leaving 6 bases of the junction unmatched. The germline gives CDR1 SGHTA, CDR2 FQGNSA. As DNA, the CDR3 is TGTGCCAGCAGCGACCAGGGGGGCCTGAACACTGAAGCTTTCTTT. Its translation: CASSDQGGLNTEAFF.

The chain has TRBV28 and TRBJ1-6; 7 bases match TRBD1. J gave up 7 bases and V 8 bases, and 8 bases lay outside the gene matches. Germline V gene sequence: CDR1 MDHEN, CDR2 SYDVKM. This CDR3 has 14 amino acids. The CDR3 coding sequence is TGTGCCAGCGGTAGACAGGGATTGAATTCACCCCTCCACTTT. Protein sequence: CASGRQGLNSPLHF.

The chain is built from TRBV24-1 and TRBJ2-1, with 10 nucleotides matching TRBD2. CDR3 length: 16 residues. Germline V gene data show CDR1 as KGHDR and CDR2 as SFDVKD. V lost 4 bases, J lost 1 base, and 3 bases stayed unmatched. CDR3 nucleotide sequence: TGTGCCACCAGTGACGTACTAGCGGGGTCCTACAATGAGCAGTTCTTC. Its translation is CATSDVLAGSYNEQFF.

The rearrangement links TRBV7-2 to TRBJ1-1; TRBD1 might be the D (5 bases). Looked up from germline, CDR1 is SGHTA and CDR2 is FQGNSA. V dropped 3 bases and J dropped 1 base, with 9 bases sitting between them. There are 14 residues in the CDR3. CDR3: CASSFDRQNTEAFF. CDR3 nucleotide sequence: TGTGCCAGCAGCTTCGACAGACAGAACACTGAAGCTTTCTTT.

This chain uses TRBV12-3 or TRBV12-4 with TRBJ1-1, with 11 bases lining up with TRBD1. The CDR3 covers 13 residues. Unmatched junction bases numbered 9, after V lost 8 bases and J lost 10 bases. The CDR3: CASSDRGPVVAFF. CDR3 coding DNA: TGTGCCAGCTCGGACAGGGGGCCAGTCGTAGCTTTCTTT.

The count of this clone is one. CDR3 nucleotide sequence: TGCGCCAGCAGCCAAGTCAGGGAAAAACTGTTTTTT. It translates to CASSQVREKLFF. This sequence joins TRBV4-1 and TRBJ1-4; no definite D call. Trimming took off 1 base at V and 8 bases at J, with 5 bases between the two ends. The germline V gene has CDR1 MGHRA and CDR2 YSYEKL. This CDR3 comprises 12 residues.

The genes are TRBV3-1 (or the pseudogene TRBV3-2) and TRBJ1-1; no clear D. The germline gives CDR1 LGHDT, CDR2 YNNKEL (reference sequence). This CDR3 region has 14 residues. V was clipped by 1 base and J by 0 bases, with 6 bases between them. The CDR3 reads CASSQAGVNTEAFF. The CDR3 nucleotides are TGTGCCAGCAGCCAAGCCGGGGTGAACACTGAAGCTTTCTTT.